This is a list of T cell receptor beta chains from one sample in a study of T-cell reconstitution after alpha-beta-depleted transplantation in children. TCRdb re-analysed the PCR reads in MiXCR, keeping a single row per CDR3 protein. The table has about 440,000 distinct CDR3 sequences, about 45% seen once. Source: PBMCs, taken before TCRalphabeta/CD19-depleted stem cell transplant. The source of these receptors is a girl aged 2 to 9 with aplastic anemia, due to receive a stem cell transplant. Each CDR3 is given with its conserved first and last residue. Fields, in order: V gene, CDR3 length, D gene, clone size, J gene, CDR3 DNA, CDR3 protein. D genes are given only for firm matches. Size is stated for part of the rows, as once, few or many counts, or as a class when the clone is expanded.

V gene: TRBV4-2
CDR3 length: 15
D gene: NA
clone size: few
J gene: TRBJ1-5
CDR3 DNA: TGTGCCAGCAGCCAAGGACAGGAGGGATTTCAGCCCCAGCATTTT
CDR3 protein: CASSQGQEGFQPQHF

V gene: TRBV7-2
CDR3 length: 15
D gene: TRBD1
clone size: few
J gene: TRBJ1-6
CDR3 DNA: TGTGCCAGCAGCCGGGACAGCTCCTATAATTCACCCCTCCACTTT
CDR3 protein: CASSRDSSYNSPLHF

V gene: TRBV7-9
CDR3 length: 15
D gene: NA
clone size: NA
J gene: TRBJ2-7
CDR3 DNA: TGTGCCAGCAGCTTAGCGGCGGGGGCCTACTACGAGCAGTACTTC
CDR3 protein: CASSLAAGAYYEQYF

V gene: TRBV12-3/TRBV12-4
CDR3 length: 13
D gene: TRBD1
clone size: many
J gene: TRBJ2-7
CDR3 DNA: TGTGCCAGCAGTCGGGACAGCTCCTACGAGCAGTACTTC
CDR3 protein: CASSRDSSYEQYF

V gene: TRBV15
CDR3 length: 16
D gene: TRBD2
clone size: NA
J gene: TRBJ2-1
CDR3 DNA: TGTGCCACCAGCAGGTCCGAGGCGGGAGGGCCGGGTGAGCAGTTCTTC
CDR3 protein: CATSRSEAGGPGEQFF

V gene: TRBV9
CDR3 length: 15
D gene: NA
clone size: few
J gene: TRBJ2-1
CDR3 DNA: TGTGCCAGCAGCGTCGATGGGAGCCCGAACAATGAGCAGTTCTTC
CDR3 protein: CASSVDGSPNNEQFF

V gene: TRBV3-1
CDR3 length: 15
D gene: NA
clone size: many
J gene: TRBJ2-7
CDR3 DNA: TGTGCCAGCAGCCAATTCCCCGACAGTACCTACGAGCAGTACTTC
CDR3 protein: CASSQFPDSTYEQYF

V gene: TRBV5-6
CDR3 length: 15
D gene: NA
clone size: NA
J gene: TRBJ1-2
CDR3 DNA: TGTGCCAGCAGCTTGGACTACGGGTTGAACTATGGCTACACCTTC
CDR3 protein: CASSLDYGLNYGYTF

V gene: TRBV10-3
CDR3 length: 13
D gene: NA
clone size: NA
J gene: TRBJ2-3
CDR3 DNA: TGTGCCATCAGTCCCCGCATCACAGATACGCAGTATTTT
CDR3 protein: CAISPRITDTQYF

V gene: TRBV6-2/TRBV6-3
CDR3 length: 17
D gene: TRBD2
clone size: NA
J gene: TRBJ2-1
CDR3 DNA: TGTGCCAGCACCACCGAGCGTCGACTAGCGGTATACAATGAGCAGTTCTTC
CDR3 protein: CASTTERRLAVYNEQFF

V gene: TRBV3-1
CDR3 length: 17
D gene: TRBD2
clone size: NA
J gene: TRBJ2-5
CDR3 DNA: TGTGCCAGCAGCCAAATCTCCGGGACTAGCGGGAAAGAGACCCAGTACTTC
CDR3 protein: CASSQISGTSGKETQYF

V gene: TRBV11-2
CDR3 length: 13
D gene: NA
clone size: many
J gene: TRBJ1-3
CDR3 DNA: TGTGCCAGCAGCGATAGGAGGGGAAACACCATATATTTT
CDR3 protein: CASSDRRGNTIYF

V gene: TRBV4-2
CDR3 length: 17
D gene: TRBD2
clone size: NA
J gene: TRBJ2-1
CDR3 DNA: TGTGCCAGCAGCCAACGGACTAGCGGGAGTACCTACAATGAGCAGTTCTTC
CDR3 protein: CASSQRTSGSTYNEQFF

V gene: TRBV6-1
CDR3 length: 13
D gene: NA
clone size: NA
J gene: TRBJ1-5
CDR3 DNA: TGTGCCAGCAGTCGGGGGAATAGTGAGCCCCAGCATTTT
CDR3 protein: CASSRGNSEPQHF

V gene: TRBV5-1
CDR3 length: 16
D gene: NA
clone size: NA
J gene: TRBJ2-5
CDR3 DNA: TGCGCCAGCAGCTTGATTGGGGGCGTTGGACAAGAGACCCAGTACTTC
CDR3 protein: CASSLIGGVGQETQYF

V gene: TRBV11-2
CDR3 length: 15
D gene: NA
clone size: NA
J gene: TRBJ2-5
CDR3 DNA: TGTGCCAGCAGCTTCGGGGCGGGGATGCAAGAGACCCAGTACTTC
CDR3 protein: CASSFGAGMQETQYF

V gene: TRBV6-1
CDR3 length: 14
D gene: TRBD1
clone size: NA
J gene: TRBJ2-1
CDR3 DNA: TGTGCCAGCAGTGGGGGACAGCCCTACAATGAGCAGTTCTTC
CDR3 protein: CASSGGQPYNEQFF

V gene: TRBV4-2
CDR3 length: 17
D gene: TRBD2
clone size: few
J gene: TRBJ2-7
CDR3 DNA: TGTGCCAGCAGCCAAGATTGGCTAGCGGGAGGGATGAACGAGCAGTACTTC
CDR3 protein: CASSQDWLAGGMNEQYF

V gene: TRBV7-2
CDR3 length: 14
D gene: NA
clone size: NA
J gene: TRBJ2-7
CDR3 DNA: TGTGCCAGCAGCCCTACCGCAGGGGTCGGGGAGCAGTACTTC
CDR3 protein: CASSPTAGVGEQYF

V gene: TRBV20-1
CDR3 length: 14
D gene: NA
clone size: few
J gene: TRBJ2-3
CDR3 DNA: TGCAGTGCCGAAGGGGGGTCTAGCACAGATACGCAGTATTTT
CDR3 protein: CSAEGGSSTDTQYF

V gene: TRBV20-1
CDR3 length: 15
D gene: NA
clone size: NA
J gene: TRBJ2-6
CDR3 DNA: TGCAGTGCTAGAGTAGCGGAATCTGGGGCCAACGTCCTGACTTTC
CDR3 protein: CSARVAESGANVLTF

V gene: TRBV3-1
CDR3 length: 18
D gene: TRBD2
clone size: many
J gene: TRBJ2-5
CDR3 DNA: TGTGCCAGCAGCCGCCCGGGAGCGGGACCCAGGTTTGGGGAGACCCAGTACTTC
CDR3 protein: CASSRPGAGPRFGETQYF

V gene: TRBV3-1
CDR3 length: 15
D gene: NA
clone size: NA
J gene: TRBJ2-3
CDR3 DNA: TGTGCCAGCAGCCAAGACGTTCCGGGTTTGGATACGCAGTATTTT
CDR3 protein: CASSQDVPGLDTQYF

V gene: TRBV6-4
CDR3 length: 14
D gene: NA
clone size: NA
J gene: TRBJ2-7
CDR3 DNA: TGTGCCAGCATATGGACCGGCCACTCCTACGAGCAGTACTTC
CDR3 protein: CASIWTGHSYEQYF

V gene: TRBV28
CDR3 length: 15
D gene: TRBD2
clone size: NA
J gene: TRBJ2-7
CDR3 DNA: TGTGCCAGCAGTTCTCCTAGCGGAGCCTCCTACGAGCAGTACTTC
CDR3 protein: CASSSPSGASYEQYF